Presented here are 32 T cell receptor beta chains from one specimen sequenced in a study of esophageal squamous cell carcinoma under preoperative chemotherapy. The sample's time point: before preoperative PTX-NDP chemotherapy. One entry per CDR3 protein results from TCRdb running MiXCR on the PCR reads. The repertoire holds more than 15,000 distinct CDR3 sequences, with around 45% as singletons. This sample was gathered from a patient given preoperative chemotherapy. The origin of the receptors is a human donor with esophageal squamous cell carcinoma. The donor label of this sample is uncertain.

The CDR3 here is CASRPGQGLYEQYF. Written as DNA, the CDR3 is TGCGCCAGCAGGCCGGGACAGGGACTCTACGAGCAGTACTTC. V gene TRBV10-2 combines with J gene TRBJ2-5; TRBD1 matches at 9 bases. The end of the DNA fits TRBJ2-7 better, so the J call may be wrong. The CDR3 is 14 residues long. Germline V gene data show CDR1 as WSHSY and CDR2 as SAAADI.

J is TRBJ2-5 and V is TRBV12-3 or TRBV12-4, with 9 bases aligning to TRBD1. This CDR3 comprises 17 residues. V dropped 6 bases and J dropped 5; count of bases not matched to a gene: 16. CDR3: CASRPARDRVASETQYF. Written as DNA, the CDR3 is TGTGCCAGCAGGCCAGCGCGGGACAGGGTAGCTTCGGAGACCCAGTACTTC.

This chain uses TRBV12-3 or TRBV12-4 with TRBJ2-3; D uncertain. The J call may not be correct, given that the DNA end is closer to TRBJ2-7. The CDR3 sequence is 15 residues long. The CDR3 DNA follows: TGTGCCAGCAGTTTACGGGCGGAGTTGGAAACCGAGCAGTACTTC. Amino acid sequence: CASSLRAELETEQYF.

The CDR3 nucleotides read TGTGCCAGCAGCCAAGATCGGTTGCGGGCTCTAGGCACAGATACGCAGTATTTT. Protein sequence: CASSQDRLRALGTDTQYF. This sequence joins TRBV4-2 and TRBJ2-3; possibly TRBD2 for D (5 bases). The CDR3 length is 18 residues. The germline V gene encodes CDR1 LGHNA and CDR2 YNFKEQ. V gave up 0 bases and J gave up 1 base, with 17 bases separating them.

In the case of this clonotype: In this CDR3 the conserved last residue, phenylalanine or tryptophan, is missing, so a read error is likely. The rearrangement uses TRBV12-3 or TRBV12-4 and TRBJ2-5; unclear D gene. The V end was cut by 11 bases, the J end by 0 bases, with 16 bases between. This CDR3 region has 14 residues. CDR3 region: CARGFGLYQETQYL. The CDR3 DNA sequence: TGTGCCCGCGGTTTCGGCCTGTACCAAGAGACCCAGTACTTG.

This clonotype was seen a few times. The rearrangement links TRBV12-3 or TRBV12-4 to TRBJ2-1; tentatively, D is TRBD2 (7 bases). Trimming took 5 bases from V and 10 from J, leaving 21 bases between them. This CDR3 is 15 amino acids long. In DNA, the CDR3 is TGTGCCAGCAGTCCGGATGGGGGGGCCTTTTACGAGCAGTTCTTC. Its translation: CASSPDGGAFYEQFF.

This clonotype has ten or more counts. The rearrangement links TRBV7-2 to TRBJ2-2, with D perhaps matching TRBD2 (6 bases). With 5 bases removed from V and 4 bases from J, the gap between germline ends came to 17 bases. The germline CDR1 and CDR2 sequences are SGHTA and FQGNSA. This CDR3 has 16 amino acids. CDR3 amino acids: CASSPGGRKGTGELFF. The CDR3 coding sequence is TGTGCCAGCAGCCCAGGAGGGAGAAAAGGCACCGGGGAGCTGTTTTTT.

The table lists this clonotype with many counts. This chain connects TRBV7-2 to TRBJ2-5, with 8 nucleotides matching TRBD2. In germline, CDR1 is SGHTA, CDR2 FQGNSA. The CDR3 is 15 amino acids. Unmatched junction bases numbered 5, after V lost 3 bases and J lost 2 bases. The CDR3 DNA follows: TGTGCCAGCAGCTTCCAGCGGGGGCCACAAGAGACCCAGTACTTC. As protein: CASSFQRGPQETQYF.

This clonotype was seen repeatedly, ten times or more. The chain has TRBV6-1 and TRBJ2-1, with TRBD2 matching 12 bases. The CDR3 is 15 residues long. The V segment lost 5 bases and the J segment 9 bases; nucleotides outside the gene matches: 8. Looked up from germline, CDR1 is MNHNS and CDR2 is SASEGT. CDR3 DNA sequence: TGTGCCAGCAGTCCCCGGACTAGCGGGATCGGTGAGCAGTTCTTC. Protein: CASSPRTSGIGEQFF.

The J gene is TRBJ1-5, the V gene TRBV18; TRBD1 matches 8 bases. Losses at the gene ends were 2 bases for V and 3 bases for J; bases not matched to a gene: 3. This CDR3 contains 15 residues. Germline lookup yields CDR1 KGHSH and CDR2 LQKENI. The CDR3 sequence: CASSPYRGANQPQHF. As DNA, the CDR3 is TGTGCCAGCTCACCATACAGGGGGGCCAATCAGCCCCAGCATTTT.

As concerns this clonotype: A much larger clone differs from this one at a single base, so this may be a read error. This chain connects TRBV6-2 or TRBV6-3 to TRBJ2-1, with TRBD1 matching 7 bases. Germline V gives CDR1 MNHEY, CDR2 SVGEGT. The CDR3 loop spans 12 amino acids. The CDR3: CVSSAQGYEQFF. The CDR3 region has the DNA TGTGTCAGCAGTGCACAGGGGTATGAGCAGTTCTTC.

About this clonotype itself: This likely comes from a read error, as the CDR3 has no conserved phenylalanine or tryptophan at its end. Because the CDR3's place on the DNA is in doubt, the DNA is left out and the CDR3 is given as listed by TCRdb. The chain joins TRBV6-5 to TRBJ2-5; the DNA was not compared with TRBD1, the D call given in the table. The germline gives CDR1 MNHEY, CDR2 SVGAGI. With termini counted, the CDR3 has 17 amino acids. The CDR3 reads CASSYSRGGAGQETQHS.

This clonotype showed up many times. This sequence joins TRBV12-3 or TRBV12-4 and TRBJ2-7, with 8 bases lining up with TRBD2. The ends lost 6 bases at V and 2 bases at J; junction bases unmatched: 12. This CDR3 has 16 amino acids. Here the CDR3 DNA reads TGTGCCAGCAGCCCCACTTGGCGGGGGGCCACCTACGAGCAGTACTTC. It codes for CASSPTWRGATYEQYF.

The CDR3 region has the DNA TGTGCCAGTTCAAGGGGGGGACTAGCGGGATCGGAGTACAATGAGCAGTTCTTC. Its translation: CASSRGGLAGSEYNEQFF. The chain recombines TRBV6-1 with TRBJ2-1; 13 nucleotides align to TRBD2. Germline loops: CDR1 MNHNS, CDR2 SASEGT. After removal of 9 bases from V and 4 bases from J, the junction contained 15 bases not matched to a gene. This CDR3 has 18 residues.

This clonotype was seen ten or more times. This sequence joins TRBV6-5 and TRBJ1-2; D may be TRBD1 (5 bases). Germline V gene data show CDR1 as MNHEY and CDR2 as SVGAGI. V lost 1 base and J lost 0, with 9 bases in between. The CDR3 extends over 15 amino acids. The CDR3 DNA reads TGTGCCAGCAGTTACTTGACAGCCACTAACTATGGCTACACCTTC. Translated: CASSYLTATNYGYTF.

The CDR3 region has the DNA TGTGCCAGCAGCTTAGTTGTAGGGCAGGTTTTTTACGAGCAGTACTTC. This gives the protein CASSLVVGQVFYEQYF. This sequence joins TRBV11-3 and TRBJ2-1; D gene uncertain. The J call may be incorrect, as the DNA end agrees better with TRBJ2-7. The germline V gene encodes CDR1 SGHNT and CDR2 YENEEA. The CDR3 length is 16 residues.

This clonotype was detected once. The chain couples TRBV7-6 to TRBJ1-4, with D unresolved. The CDR3 loop spans 16 amino acids. CDR1 SGHVS and CDR2 FNYEAQ come from the germline V gene. V was pared by 0 bases and J by 6 bases, with 14 bases between. DNA for the CDR3: TGTGCCAGCAGCTTAGCCCCCGGGCCTCCGGATGAAAAACTGTTTTTT. This sequence encodes CASSLAPGPPDEKLFF. The full variable domain, its missing parts supplied by reference TRBV7-6 and TRBJ1-4, is GAGVSQSPRYKVTKRGQDVALRCDPISGHVSLYWYRQALGQGPEFLTYFNYEAQQDKSGLPNDRFSAERPEGSISTLTIQRTEQRDSAMYRCASSLAPGPPDEKLFFGSGTQLSVL.

This chain connects TRBV6-1 to TRBJ2-3, with TRBD2 identical over 14 bases. With the DNA end fitting TRBJ2-7 better, the J assignment may be wrong. The CDR3 contains 13 residues. Germline values: CDR1 MNHNS, CDR2 SASEGT. As DNA, the CDR3 is TGTGCCAGCTTGGGACTAGCGGGAGACGAGCAGTACTTC. This encodes CASLGLAGDEQYF.

In its sample, this clonotype was seen many times. The rearrangement uses TRBV14 and TRBJ2-7; D gene unclear. The CDR3 runs to 13 residues. The germline gives CDR1 SGHDN, CDR2 FVKESK. Trimming removed 0 bases at V and 6 bases at J, with 9 bases between. The CDR3 coding sequence is TGTGCCAGCAGCCAAGATAAATGGGGCGAGCAGTACTTC. This codes for CASSQDKWGEQYF.

On this clonotype itself: The junction differs from germline at one of its ends, possibly a read error. The chain carries TRBV12-3 or TRBV12-4 and TRBJ2-1; 10 bases match TRBD2. This CDR3 has 14 residues. This CDR3 reads CASSWTSGSGELFF. The DNA for the CDR3 is TGTGCCAGCAGTTGGACTAGCGGTTCCGGTGAGCTGTTCTTT.

As regards this clonotype: Relative to the germline gene, one junction end is altered; a read error may explain this. J is TRBJ2-3 and V is TRBV7-2; TRBD1 matches 9 bases. The CDR3 sequence is 16 residues long. From germline, CDR1 is SGHTA and CDR2 FQGNSA. This CDR3 reads CASSARQGGNTETQYF. The CDR3 region has the DNA TGTGCCAGCAGCGCACGACAGGGGGGGAACACAGAGACCCAGTACTTT. Full variable domain (outside the CDR3, taken from reference TRBV7-2 and TRBJ2-3): GAGVSQSPSNKVTEKGKDVELRCDPISGHTALYWYRQSLGQGLEFLIYFQGNSAPDKSGLPSDRFSAERTGGSVSTLTIQRTQQEDSAVYLCASSARQGGNTETQYFGPGTRLTVL.

This clonotype has just a few counts. The V call is TRBV20-1, the J call TRBJ2-3, with TRBD2 matching 10 bases. The V and J ends lost 6 bases and 4 bases, in that order; junction bases with no gene match: 13. The germline gives CDR1 DFQATT, CDR2 SNEGSKA (reference sequence). This CDR3 has 16 residues. CDR3 sequence reads: CSAPDYSAGGSDTQYF. CDR3 sequence (DNA): TGCAGTGCCCCAGACTATTCAGCGGGAGGGTCAGATACGCAGTATTTT.

Details on this clonotype: A read error may produce the germline difference seen at one junction end. The gene calls are TRBV11-2 and TRBJ2-3; 8 bases match TRBD1. The CDR3 spans 15 residues. Germline-derived CDR1 and CDR2 are SGHAT and FQNNGV. For the CDR3, the DNA is TGTGCCAGCAGCCTAGACAGGGGAAGCACAGATATTCAGTATTTT. It encodes CASSLDRGSTDIQYF.

Of note for this clonotype: A much larger clone differs from this one at a single base, so this may be a read error. The chain employs TRBV6-2 or TRBV6-3 and TRBJ2-5; 7 bases line up with TRBD1. The V and J ends lost 5 bases and 11 bases, in that order; junction bases with no gene match: 8. Germline CDR1 is MNHEY and CDR2 is SVGEGT. This CDR3 has 12 residues. The CDR3 DNA reads TGTGCCAGCAGTGCACAGGGGTATGAGCAGTACTTC. Translated, it gives CASSAQGYEQYF.

This clonotype rates as medium-sized. The V call is TRBV6-1, the J call TRBJ2-5; D is unclear. Deletions cut 6 bases from V and 5 bases from J, with 13 bases between. This CDR3 has 13 amino acids. Germline lookup yields CDR1 MNHNS and CDR2 SASEGT. The CDR3 nucleotides are TGTGCCAGCAGCGCCACTGGTTACGAGACCCAGTACTTC. This translates into CASSATGYETQYF.

A note on this clonotype: The junction shows a germline mismatch at one end, possibly a read error. V usage is TRBV7-2 and J usage is TRBJ2-2; the D gene is possibly TRBD2 (6 bases). The germline V gene has CDR1 SGHTA and CDR2 FQGNSA. This CDR3 has 15 residues. CDR3 DNA sequence: TGTGCCAGCAGATTAGCGGTGTCGAACACCGGGGAGCTGTTTTTT. Protein: CASRLAVSNTGELFF. Together with reference TRBV7-2 and TRBJ2-2, the CDR3 gives the full variable domain: GAGVSQSPSNKVTEKGKDVELRCDPISGHTALYWYRQSLGQGLEFLIYFQGNSAPDKSGLPSDRFSAERTGGSVSTLTIQRTQQEDSAVYLCASRLAVSNTGELFFGEGSRLTVL.

The chain joins TRBV20-1 to TRBJ2-2; 7 bases agree with TRBD1. The CDR3 consists of 14 residues. The germline CDR1 and CDR2 sequences are DFQATT and SNEGSKA (reference sequence). Trimming at V came to 2 bases and at J to 7 bases, leaving 7 bases not matched to a gene. In DNA form, the CDR3 reads TGCAGTGCTAGATGGGGTTCAGGGGGCGGGGAGCTGTTTTTT. As protein: CSARWGSGGGELFF.

As for this clonotype: The missing conserved phenylalanine or tryptophan at the end of this CDR3 makes a read error likely. The chain uses TRBV7-7 and TRBJ2-7; 7 positions agree with TRBD2. The J call may be wrong; the DNA end is better matched by TRBJ2-5. CDR3 length: 17 residues. Germline V CDR1 and CDR2: SSHAT, FNYEAQ (reference sequence). The CDR3 DNA reads TGTGCCAGCAGCCCAAACCCCCCCGGGACTATTCAAGAGACCCAGTACTTA. Translating gives CASSPNPPGTIQETQYL.

In regard to this clonotype: One end of the junction varies from germline; a read error may be responsible. The chain joins TRBV12-3 or TRBV12-4 to TRBJ2-3, with D perhaps TRBD1 (5 bases). The CDR3 has 19 residues. The CDR3 here is CASSLNLVTQAVSTETQYF. The CDR3 DNA reads TGTGCCAGCAGTTTAAATCTGGTGACACAGGCGGTGAGCACAGAGACGCAGTATTTT.

V and J are TRBV12-3 or TRBV12-4 and TRBJ2-7; D possibly corresponds to TRBD1 (6 bases). The DNA end lines up better with TRBJ2-5; the J call may be wrong. This CDR3 contains 13 residues. The CDR3 loop reads CASSPSRGETQYF. The CDR3 nucleotides read TGTGCCAGCAGTCCAAGCAGGGGAGAGACCCAGTACTTC.

This clonotype has a single count. This chain joins TRBV7-3 and TRBJ2-3, with 7 bases that match TRBD2. Trimming took 11 bases from V and 5 from J; bases not matched to a gene: 16. This CDR3 is built from 15 residues. Germline V gene lookup returns CDR1 SGHTA and CDR2 FQGTGA. The CDR3 loop is CAAGAGSGELDTQYF. In DNA form, the CDR3 reads TGTGCCGCGGGCGCTGGGAGCGGGGAGCTAGATACGCAGTATTTT. Full variable domain (rest looked up from reference TRBV7-3 and TRBJ2-3): GAGVSQTPSNKVTEKGKYVELRCDPISGHTALYWYRQSLGQGPEFLIYFQGTGAADDSGLPNDRFFAVRPEGSVSTLKIQRTERGDSAVYLCAAGAGSGELDTQYFGPGTRLTVL.

There are a few counts of this clonotype. Compared with germline, one end of the junction differs, possibly owing to a read error. V usage is TRBV7-9 and J usage is TRBJ2-3, with 7 bases lining up with TRBD1. In germline, CDR1 is SEHNR, CDR2 FQNEAQ (reference sequence). CDR3 length equals 15 residues. As DNA, the CDR3 is TGTGCCAGCAGTTTAGGACAGGTCCCGTCCGATACGCAGTATTTT. This encodes CASSLGQVPSDTQYF.